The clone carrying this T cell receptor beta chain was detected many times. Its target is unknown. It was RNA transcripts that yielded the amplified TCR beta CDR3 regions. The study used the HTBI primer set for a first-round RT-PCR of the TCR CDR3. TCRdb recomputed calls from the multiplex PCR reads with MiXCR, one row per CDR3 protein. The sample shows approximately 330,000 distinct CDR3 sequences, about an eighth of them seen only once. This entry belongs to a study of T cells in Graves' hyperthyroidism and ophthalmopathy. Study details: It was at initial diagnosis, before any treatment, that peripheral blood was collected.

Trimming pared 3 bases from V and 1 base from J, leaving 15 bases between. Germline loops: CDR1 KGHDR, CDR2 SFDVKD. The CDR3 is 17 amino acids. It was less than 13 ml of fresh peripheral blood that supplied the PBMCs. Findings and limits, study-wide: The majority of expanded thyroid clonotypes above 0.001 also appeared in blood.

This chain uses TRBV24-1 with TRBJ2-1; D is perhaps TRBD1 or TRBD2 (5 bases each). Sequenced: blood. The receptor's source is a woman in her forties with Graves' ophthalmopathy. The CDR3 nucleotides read TGTGCCACCAGTGATACCGGGACCGCACGTTCCTACAATGAGCAGTTCTTC. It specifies CATSDTGTARSYNEQFF.